The T cell receptor (beta chain) described here comes from a study of blood T cells in healthy people across ages. V shed 0 bases, J shed 8 bases, and the junction held 10 bases outside the gene matches. The CDR3 has 17 amino acids. Germline CDR1 MNHEY, CDR2 SVGEGT. Next came a second PCR, run for about 7 to 12 cycles, which used a sample-barcoded 5' primer along with a J-beta primer mix. TCRdb reanalysed the 5' RACE reads using MiXCR and keeps one entry per CDR3 protein. The table has 270,000 or so distinct CDR3 sequences, less than 30% seen once. The rearrangement joins TRBV6-2 or TRBV6-3 to TRBJ2-4; 10 bases line up with TRBD2. This sequence was found in a woman aged 70-85 years in good health. The sequencing input was blood. The CDR3 DNA reads TGTGCCAGCAGTTACTCTCTAGCGGGAGAGGGGCTGGACATTCAGTACTTC. Its protein product is CASSYSLAGEGLDIQYF.